A selection of T cell receptor beta chains follows, all from one sample in a study of blood T cell repertoires in COVID-19. Repertoires were generated with immunoSEQ multiplex PCR, while TCRdb's copy carries only in-frame clones and drops some. In the table there are hundreds of thousands of clones, more than 70% of which are singletons. The sequenced sample was peripheral blood. These TCRs come from a woman between 50 and 59 years old who had recovered from COVID-19. The CDR3 runs from the conserved cysteine through the conserved F or W. Fields, in order: J gene, V gene, clone size, D gene, CDR3 DNA, CDR3 protein. The D gene is left open where the match is weak. Only part of the rows carry a size: once, few, many, or a class if the clone is expanded.

TRBJ1-1 TRBV5-1 . TRBD1 TGCGCCAGCAGCTTGGACAGGGGGGGCGGAACTGAAGCTTTCTTT CASSLDRGGGTEAFF
TRBJ1-1 TRBV3-1/TRBV3-2 . . TGTGCCAGCAGCCAAGACAGAGGACTTCGGCGGACTGAAGCTTTCTTT CASSQDRGLRRTEAFF
TRBJ2-1 TRBV11-2 . . TGTGCCAGCAGATCCCCCGGTCTCGACAATGAGCAGTTCTTC CASRSPGLDNEQFF
TRBJ2-4 TRBV4-3 . . TGCGCCAGCAGCCAAATATTGGTAGGAGGGTACATTCAGTACTTC CASSQILVGGYIQYF
TRBJ1-6 TRBV2 . TRBD1 TGTGCCAGCACCAGGGGACAGGGGGTTAATTCACCCCTCCACTTT CASTRGQGVNSPLHF
TRBJ1-2 TRBV5-1 . . TGCGCCAGCAGCCCCCTGGGCACCTATGGCTACACCTTC CASSPLGTYGYTF
TRBJ2-2 TRBV7-7 once . TGTGCTAGCAGCGAATTCTCAGGCGCCGGGGAGCTGTTTTTT CASSEFSGAGELFF
TRBJ1-3 TRBV5-6 once TRBD1 TGTGCCAGCAGCTTGGAGGCAGGGGGCAGAAACACCATATATTTT CASSLEAGGRNTIYF
TRBJ2-3 TRBV5-1 . . TGCGCCAGCAGCTTAAGCGGGCAGAGCACAGATACGCAGTATTTT CASSLSGQSTDTQYF
TRBJ1-2 TRBV2 . . TGTGCCAGCAGCGGACAGCCTCTTAACTATGGCTACACCTTC CASSGQPLNYGYTF
TRBJ2-2 TRBV7-7 . TRBD1 TGTGCTAGCAGCTTAGGACAGGGTTCCACCGGGGAGCTGTTTTTT CASSLGQGSTGELFF
TRBJ2-6 TRBV12-5 . . TGTGCTAGTGGTAAGGAGGCGGGGCGAGACTCTGGGGCCAACGTCCTGACTTTC CASGKEAGRDSGANVLTF
TRBJ2-1 TRBV7-2 . . TGTGCCAGCAGCTTACGCCATGCCGCAGGGGCCTCCTACAATGAGCAGTTCTTC CASSLRHAAGASYNEQFF
TRBJ1-5 TRBV19 . . TGTGCCAGTACCTACCCGCGAGGCAATCAGCCCCAGCATTTT CASTYPRGNQPQHF
TRBJ1-1 TRBV7-3 . . TGTGCCAGCAGCTCCTTGGGAGTCACTGAAGCTTTCTTT CASSSLGVTEAFF
TRBJ2-1 TRBV7-6 . TRBD2 TGTGCCAGCAGCCTCACCCCGGGAGGTGAGCAGTTCTTC CASSLTPGGEQFF
TRBJ2-7 TRBV6-5 once . TGTGCCAGCAGTCAGGGGATCTCCTACGAGCAGTACTTC CASSQGISYEQYF
TRBJ1-5 TRBV27 . TRBD1 TGTGCCAGCAGGCCTACCCAGTGGCAGGGGGAAAAGCCCCAGCATTTT CASRPTQWQGEKPQHF
TRBJ1-1 TRBV28 once TRBD1 TGTGCCAGCAGTTTCGGGACAGGGGCGTTCACTGAAGCTTTCTTT CASSFGTGAFTEAFF
TRBJ1-2 TRBV6-2/TRBV6-3 few . TGTGCCAGCAGTTACTCCGGACGGGAAAGCTACACCTTC CASSYSGRESYTF
TRBJ2-3 TRBV4-1 . TRBD2 TGCGCCAGCAGCCTGAAGGGAGGGGAGCAGGGACTCGCAGATACGCAGTATTTT CASSLKGGEQGLADTQYF
TRBJ1-4 TRBV14 . TRBD1 TGTGCCAGCAGCCGCCCAGGGGGGAATGAAAAACTGTTTTTT CASSRPGGNEKLFF
TRBJ2-1 TRBV7-3 . TRBD1 TGTGCCAGCAGCCGGGGACAGGGGCGGAATGAGCAGTTCTTC CASSRGQGRNEQFF
TRBJ2-6 TRBV3-1/TRBV3-2 . TRBD1 TGTGCCAGCAGCCATCACAGGGGCTCTGGGGCCAACGTCCTGACTTTC CASSHHRGSGANVLTF
TRBJ2-3 TRBV27 . . TGTGCCAGCAGTCCTCGCACAGATACGCAGTATTTT CASSPRTDTQYF
TRBJ2-1 TRBV20-1 . . TGCAGTGCGGAGTCCCACAATGAGCAGTTCTTC CSAESHNEQFF
TRBJ1-2 TRBV24-1 . TRBD1 TGTGCCACCAGTGATCAACGACAGGGACACTATGGCTACACCTTC CATSDQRQGHYGYTF
TRBJ1-1 TRBV6-5 . . TGTGCCAGCAGTTACGTCAGTCGCGGTGAAGCTTTCTTT CASSYVSRGEAFF
TRBJ1-1 TRBV11-2 once . TGTGCCAGCAGCCTTGACAAGAACACTGAAGCTTTCTTT CASSLDKNTEAFF
TRBJ2-1 TRBV18 . . TGTGCCAGCTCACCACTCCCGGGAGAGCGTAATGAGCAGTTCTTC CASSPLPGERNEQFF
TRBJ1-1 TRBV28 . TRBD1 TGTGCCAGCATCACGCCGGTTGGACAGGGCACTGAAGCTTTCTTT CASITPVGQGTEAFF
TRBJ2-3 TRBV3-1/TRBV3-2 . TRBD2 TGTGCCAGCAGCCAAGCTAGCGGGGGTCTGACAGATACGCAGTATTTT CASSQASGGLTDTQYF
TRBJ1-3 TRBV14 . . TGTGCCAGCAGCCGATCGAGGTCTGGAAACACCATATATTTT CASSRSRSGNTIYF
TRBJ2-2 TRBV9 . . TGTGCCAGCAGCGTAGTGTCCGGACTCGGGGAGCTGTTTTTT CASSVVSGLGELFF
TRBJ2-7 TRBV28 . . TGTGCCAGCAGTGCTGACATGGCGATCTCCTACGAGCAGTACTTC CASSADMAISYEQYF
TRBJ1-5 TRBV2 . . TGTGCCAGCAGAAGGACAGTCCGGGGCAATCAGCCCCAGCATTTT CASRRTVRGNQPQHF
TRBJ1-5 TRBV19 . . TGTGCCAGTAGACTACAGGGAGGGGGTCAGCCCCAGCATTTT CASRLQGGGQPQHF
TRBJ2-1 TRBV28 . TRBD2 TGTGCCAGCAGTCCACCGAGGGCGGGAGAGGAGCAGTTCTTC CASSPPRAGEEQFF
TRBJ2-2 TRBV10-3 once . TGTGCCATCAGTGACCCTCGCGCACCCAACACCGGGGAGCTGTTTTTT CAISDPRAPNTGELFF
TRBJ1-5 TRBV21-1 few . TGTGCCAGCAGCAAAGGGGCGGGACAGTCTGAGTATAGCAATCAGCCCCAGCATTTT CASSKGAGQSEYSNQPQHF
TRBJ1-2 TRBV28 . . TGTGCCAGCAGGGAGGGGACTACTAACTATGGCTACACCTTC CASREGTTNYGYTF
TRBJ2-1 TRBV9 . . TGTGCCAGCAGCGTAGGCCAGGTTGGGTACAATGAGCAGTTCTTC CASSVGQVGYNEQFF
TRBJ2-7 TRBV5-5 . TRBD1 TGTGCCAGCAGCACACGACAGGGTCCCTACGAGCAGTACTTC CASSTRQGPYEQYF
TRBJ2-5 TRBV7-9 . . TGTGCCAGCAGCTTAGCGGGTACAGTTCAAGAGACCCAGTACTTC CASSLAGTVQETQYF
TRBJ1-6 TRBV7-9 . TRBD1 TGTGCCAGCAGCTTAGGGGGACAGGGTGATTCACCCCTCCACTTT CASSLGGQGDSPLHF
TRBJ1-4 TRBV5-5 . . TGTGCCAGCAGCTTGGTGGTAGGGGGAAAACTGTTTTTT CASSLVVGGKLFF
TRBJ1-4 TRBV4-1 . . TGCGCCGCGGGGCGGAACTCGGAGGAAAAACTGTTTTTT CAAGRNSEEKLFF
TRBJ1-2 TRBV27 . TRBD1 TGTGCCAGCAGTTTGACAGGGGACTATGGCTACACCTTC CASSLTGDYGYTF
TRBJ1-1 TRBV6-2/TRBV6-3 . TRBD1 TGTGCCAGCAGTTTTTCGGGACAGTCGGAAGCTTTCTTT CASSFSGQSEAFF
TRBJ1-4 TRBV7-9 . . TGTGCCAGCAGCTTAGAGACAGCTAATGAAAAACTGTTTTTT CASSLETANEKLFF